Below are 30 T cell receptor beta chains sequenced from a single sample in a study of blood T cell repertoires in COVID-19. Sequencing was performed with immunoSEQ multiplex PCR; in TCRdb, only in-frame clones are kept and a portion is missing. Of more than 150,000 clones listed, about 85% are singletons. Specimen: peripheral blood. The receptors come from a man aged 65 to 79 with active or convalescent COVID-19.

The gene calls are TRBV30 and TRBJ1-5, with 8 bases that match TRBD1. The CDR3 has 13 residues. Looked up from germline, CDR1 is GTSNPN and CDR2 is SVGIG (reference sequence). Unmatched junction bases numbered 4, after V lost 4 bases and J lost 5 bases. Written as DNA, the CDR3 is TGTGCCTGGAATAAACAGGGGGATCAGCCCCAGCATTTT. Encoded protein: CAWNKQGDQPQHF.

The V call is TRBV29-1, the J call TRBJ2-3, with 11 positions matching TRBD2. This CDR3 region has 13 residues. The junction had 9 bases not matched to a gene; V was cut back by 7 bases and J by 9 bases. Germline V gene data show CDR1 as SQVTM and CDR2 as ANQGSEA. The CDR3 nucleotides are TGCAGCGCAGAAAAGACTAGCGGGACCACGCAGTATTTT. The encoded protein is CSAEKTSGTTQYF.

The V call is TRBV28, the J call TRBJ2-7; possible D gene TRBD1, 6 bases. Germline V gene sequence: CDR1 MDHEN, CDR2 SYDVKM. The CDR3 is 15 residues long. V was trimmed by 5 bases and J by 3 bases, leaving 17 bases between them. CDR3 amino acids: CASSGWGRGYYEQYF. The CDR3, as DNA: TGTGCCAGCAGTGGTTGGGGCAGGGGTTACTACGAGCAGTACTTC.

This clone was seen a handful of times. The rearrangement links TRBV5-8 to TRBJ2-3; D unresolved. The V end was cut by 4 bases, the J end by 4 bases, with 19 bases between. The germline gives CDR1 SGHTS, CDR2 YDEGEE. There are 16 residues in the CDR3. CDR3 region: CASSKLEARSADTQYF. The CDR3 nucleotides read TGTGCCAGCAGCAAACTTGAGGCCCGGTCGGCAGATACGCAGTATTTT.

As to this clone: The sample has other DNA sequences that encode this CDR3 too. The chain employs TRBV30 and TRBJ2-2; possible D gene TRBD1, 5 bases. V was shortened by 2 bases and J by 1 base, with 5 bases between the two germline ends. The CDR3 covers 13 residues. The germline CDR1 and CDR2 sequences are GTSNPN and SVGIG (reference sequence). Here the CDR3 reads CAWSRGNTGELFF. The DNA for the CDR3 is TGTGCCTGGAGTAGGGGGAACACCGGGGAGCTGTTTTTT.

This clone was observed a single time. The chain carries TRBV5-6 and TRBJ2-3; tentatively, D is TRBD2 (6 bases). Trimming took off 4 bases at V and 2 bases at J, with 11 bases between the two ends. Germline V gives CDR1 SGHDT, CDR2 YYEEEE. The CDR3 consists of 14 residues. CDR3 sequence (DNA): TGTGCCAGCAGCCAGGACTACGCCACAGATACGCAGTATTTT. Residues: CASSQDYATDTQYF.

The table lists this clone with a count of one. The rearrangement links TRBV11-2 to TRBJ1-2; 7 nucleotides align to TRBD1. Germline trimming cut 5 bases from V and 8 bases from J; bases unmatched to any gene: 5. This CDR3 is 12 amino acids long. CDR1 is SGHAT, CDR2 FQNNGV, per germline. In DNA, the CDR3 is TGTGCCAGCAGCCAGACAGGGATCGGCTACACCTTC. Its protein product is CASSQTGIGYTF.

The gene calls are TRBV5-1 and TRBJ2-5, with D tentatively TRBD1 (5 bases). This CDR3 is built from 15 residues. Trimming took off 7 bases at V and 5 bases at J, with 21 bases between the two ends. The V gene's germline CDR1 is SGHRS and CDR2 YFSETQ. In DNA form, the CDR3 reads TGCGCCAGCGTGCGGTGGGGCGTAGGTCGGGAGACCCAGTACTTC. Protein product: CASVRWGVGRETQYF.

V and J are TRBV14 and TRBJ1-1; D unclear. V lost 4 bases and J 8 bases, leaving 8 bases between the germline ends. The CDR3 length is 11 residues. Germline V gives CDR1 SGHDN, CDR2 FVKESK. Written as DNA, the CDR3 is TGTGCCAGCAGCCTAAACAGAGAAGCTTTCTTT. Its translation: CASSLNREAFF.

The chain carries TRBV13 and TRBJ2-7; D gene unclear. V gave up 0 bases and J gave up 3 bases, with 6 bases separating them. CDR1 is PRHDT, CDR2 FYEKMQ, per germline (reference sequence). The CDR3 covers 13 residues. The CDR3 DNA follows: TGTGCCAGCAGCTTAGGGGCCCACTACGAGCAGTACTTC. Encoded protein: CASSLGAHYEQYF.

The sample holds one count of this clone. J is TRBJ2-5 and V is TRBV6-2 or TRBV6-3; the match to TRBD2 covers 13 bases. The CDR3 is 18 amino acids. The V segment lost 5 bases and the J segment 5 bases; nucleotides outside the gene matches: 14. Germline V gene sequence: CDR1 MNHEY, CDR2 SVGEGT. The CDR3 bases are TGTGCCAGCAGTACGATCTGGACTAGCGGGAGTATGAAGGAGACCCAGTACTTC. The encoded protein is CASSTIWTSGSMKETQYF.

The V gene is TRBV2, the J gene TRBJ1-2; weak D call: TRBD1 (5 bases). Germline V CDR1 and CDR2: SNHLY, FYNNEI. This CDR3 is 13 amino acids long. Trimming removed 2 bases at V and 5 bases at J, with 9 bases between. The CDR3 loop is CASSESGDYGYTF. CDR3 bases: TGTGCCAGCAGTGAATCGGGGGATTATGGCTACACCTTC.

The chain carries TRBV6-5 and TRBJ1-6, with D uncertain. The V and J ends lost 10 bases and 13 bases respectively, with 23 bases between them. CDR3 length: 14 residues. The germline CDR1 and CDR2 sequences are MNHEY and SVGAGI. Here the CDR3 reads CATNPSVRAAPLHF. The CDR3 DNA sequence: TGTGCCACCAACCCCTCTGTCCGAGCCGCCCCCCTCCACTTT.

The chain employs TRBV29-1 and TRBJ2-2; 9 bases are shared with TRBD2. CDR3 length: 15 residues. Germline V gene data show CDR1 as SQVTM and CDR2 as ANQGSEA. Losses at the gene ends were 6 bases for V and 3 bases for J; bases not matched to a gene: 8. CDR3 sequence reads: CSVDSGGRDTGELFF. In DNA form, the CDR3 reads TGCAGCGTCGATAGCGGGGGCCGGGACACCGGGGAGCTGTTTTTT.

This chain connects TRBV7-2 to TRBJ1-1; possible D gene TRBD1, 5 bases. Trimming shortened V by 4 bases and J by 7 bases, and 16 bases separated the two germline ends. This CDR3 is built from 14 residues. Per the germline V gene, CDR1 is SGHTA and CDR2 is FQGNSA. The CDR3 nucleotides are TGTGCCAGCAGCTCTGCTTGGAGGGGCTATGAAGCTTTCTTT. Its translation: CASSSAWRGYEAFF. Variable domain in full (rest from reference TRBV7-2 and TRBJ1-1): GAGVSQSPSNKVTEKGKDVELRCDPISGHTALYWYRQSLGQGLEFLIYFQGNSAPDKSGLPSDRFSAERTGGSVSTLTIQRTQQEDSAVYLCASSSAWRGYEAFFGQGTRLTVV.

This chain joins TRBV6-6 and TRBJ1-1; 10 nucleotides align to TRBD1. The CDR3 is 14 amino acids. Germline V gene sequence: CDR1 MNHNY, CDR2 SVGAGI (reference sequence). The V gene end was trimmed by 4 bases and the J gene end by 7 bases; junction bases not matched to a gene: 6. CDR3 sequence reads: CASSFPGTGVEAFF. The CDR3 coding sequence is TGTGCCAGCAGTTTCCCCGGGACAGGGGTTGAAGCTTTCTTT.

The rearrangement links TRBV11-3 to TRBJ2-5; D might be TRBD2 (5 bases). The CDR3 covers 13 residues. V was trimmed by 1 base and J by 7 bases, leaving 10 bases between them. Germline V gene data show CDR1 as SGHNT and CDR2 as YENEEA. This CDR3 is CASSLALAGTQYF. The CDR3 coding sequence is TGTGCCAGCAGCTTAGCCCTAGCAGGGACCCAGTACTTC. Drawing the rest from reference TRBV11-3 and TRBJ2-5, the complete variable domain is EAGVVQSPRYKIIEKKQPVAFWCNPISGHNTLYWYLQNLGQGPELLIRYENEEAVDDSQLPKDRFSAERLKGVDSTLKIQPAELGDSAVYLCASSLALAGTQYFGPGTRLLVL.

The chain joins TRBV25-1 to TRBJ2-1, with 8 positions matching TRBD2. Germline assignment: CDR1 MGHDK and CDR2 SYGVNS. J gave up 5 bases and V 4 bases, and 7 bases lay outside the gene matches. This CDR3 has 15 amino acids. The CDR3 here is CASSAASGFNNEQFF. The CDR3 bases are TGTGCCAGCAGTGCGGCTAGCGGGTTCAACAATGAGCAGTTCTTC.

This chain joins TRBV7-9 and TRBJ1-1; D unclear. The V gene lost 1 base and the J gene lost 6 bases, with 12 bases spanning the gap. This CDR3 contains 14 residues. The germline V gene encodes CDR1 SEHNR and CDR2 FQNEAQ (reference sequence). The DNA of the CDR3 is TGTGCCAGCAGCTTAGACCCCTCCAGTCCTGAAGCTTTCTTT. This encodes CASSLDPSSPEAFF.

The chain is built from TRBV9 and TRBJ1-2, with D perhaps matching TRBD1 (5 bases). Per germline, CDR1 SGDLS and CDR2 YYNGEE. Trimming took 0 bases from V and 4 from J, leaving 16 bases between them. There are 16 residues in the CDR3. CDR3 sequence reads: CASSVDPGGGVYGYTF. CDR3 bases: TGTGCCAGCAGCGTAGATCCGGGTGGAGGGGTCTATGGCTACACCTTC.

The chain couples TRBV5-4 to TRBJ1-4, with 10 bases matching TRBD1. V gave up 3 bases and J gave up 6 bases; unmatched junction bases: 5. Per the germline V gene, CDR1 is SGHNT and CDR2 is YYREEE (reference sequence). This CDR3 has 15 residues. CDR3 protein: CASSYYGTGDEKLFF. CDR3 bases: TGTGCCAGCAGCTACTACGGGACAGGGGATGAAAAACTGTTTTTT.

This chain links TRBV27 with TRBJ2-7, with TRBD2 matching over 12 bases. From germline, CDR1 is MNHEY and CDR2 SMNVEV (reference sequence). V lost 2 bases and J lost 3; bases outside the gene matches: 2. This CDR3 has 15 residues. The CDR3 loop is CASSLTSGGNYEQYF. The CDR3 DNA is TGTGCCAGCAGTTTAACTAGCGGGGGGAACTACGAGCAGTACTTC.

The DNA for the CDR3 is TGTGCCAGCAGCCCGGGGAGGATTTTTGGAAAACTGTTTTTT. Protein product: CASSPGRIFGKLFF. This chain connects TRBV28 to TRBJ1-4; unclear D gene. The CDR3 length is 14 residues. Germline CDR1 and CDR2: MDHEN and SYDVKM. V was trimmed by 6 bases and J by 10 bases, leaving 18 bases between them.

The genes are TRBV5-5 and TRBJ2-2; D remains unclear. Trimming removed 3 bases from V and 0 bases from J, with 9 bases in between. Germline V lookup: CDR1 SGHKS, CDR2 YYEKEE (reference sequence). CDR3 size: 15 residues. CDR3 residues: CASSSRATNTGELFF. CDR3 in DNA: TGTGCCAGCAGCTCTCGAGCGACGAACACCGGGGAGCTGTTTTTT. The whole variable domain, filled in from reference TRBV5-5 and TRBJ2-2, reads DAGVTQSPTHLIKTRGQQVTLRCSPISGHKSVSWYQQVLGQGPQFIFQYYEKEERGRGNFPDRFSARQFPNYSSELNVNALLLGDSALYLCASSSRATNTGELFFGEGSRLTVL.

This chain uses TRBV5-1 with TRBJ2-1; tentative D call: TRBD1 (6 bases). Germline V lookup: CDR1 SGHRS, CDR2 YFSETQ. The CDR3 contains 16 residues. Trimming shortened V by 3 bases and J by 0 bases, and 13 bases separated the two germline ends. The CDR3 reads CASSSTTGSSYNEQFF. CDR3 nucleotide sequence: TGCGCCAGCAGCTCAACCACAGGGTCCTCCTACAATGAGCAGTTCTTC.

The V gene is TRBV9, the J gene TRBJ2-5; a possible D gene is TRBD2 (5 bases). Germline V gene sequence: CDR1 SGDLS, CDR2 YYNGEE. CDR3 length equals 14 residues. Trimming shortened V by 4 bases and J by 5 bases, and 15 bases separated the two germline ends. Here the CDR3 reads CASSPAGVGETQYF. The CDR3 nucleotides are TGTGCCAGCAGCCCCGCCGGGGTGGGGGAGACCCAGTACTTC.

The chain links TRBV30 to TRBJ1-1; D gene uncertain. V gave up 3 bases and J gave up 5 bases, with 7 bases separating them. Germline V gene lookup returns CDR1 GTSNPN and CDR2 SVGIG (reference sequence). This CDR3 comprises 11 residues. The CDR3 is CAWRRVTEAFF. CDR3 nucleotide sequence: TGTGCCTGGAGGAGGGTTACTGAAGCTTTCTTT.

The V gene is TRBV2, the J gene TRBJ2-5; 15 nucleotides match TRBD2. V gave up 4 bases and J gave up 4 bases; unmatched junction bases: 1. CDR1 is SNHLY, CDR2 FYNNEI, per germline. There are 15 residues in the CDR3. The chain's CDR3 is CASSGGLAGGETQYF. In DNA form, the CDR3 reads TGTGCCAGCAGTGGGGGACTAGCGGGAGGAGAGACCCAGTACTTC. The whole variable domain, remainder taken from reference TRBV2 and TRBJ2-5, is EPEVTQTPSHQVTQMGQEVILRCVPISNHLYFYWYRQILGQKVEFLVSFYNNEISEKSEIFDDQFSVERPDGSNFTLKIRSTKLEDSAMYFCASSGGLAGGETQYFGPGTRLLVL.

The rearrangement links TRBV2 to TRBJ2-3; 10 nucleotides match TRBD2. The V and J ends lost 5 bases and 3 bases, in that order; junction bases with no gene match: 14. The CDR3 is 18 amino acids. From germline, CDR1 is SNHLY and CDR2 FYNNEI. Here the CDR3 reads CASSRGASGGMGTDTQYF. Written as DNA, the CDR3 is TGTGCCAGCAGTCGCGGTGCTAGCGGGGGTATGGGGACAGATACGCAGTATTTT.

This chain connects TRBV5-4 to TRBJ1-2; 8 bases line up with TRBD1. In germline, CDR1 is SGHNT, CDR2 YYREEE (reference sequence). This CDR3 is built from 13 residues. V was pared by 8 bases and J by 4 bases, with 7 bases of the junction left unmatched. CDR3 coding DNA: TGTGCCAGTCGACAGGGGAATAGCTATGGCTACACCTTC. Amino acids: CASRQGNSYGYTF.